This T cell receptor beta chain was documented in a study of identical twins (dated by TCRdb to the mid-2010s). Some background on the complete study: To test whether fetal clonotypes persist, this study deep-sequenced TCR alpha and beta repertoires from monozygotic twins, from unrelated adults of various ages, and from cord blood. Replicate twin experiments were performed at different times using different library preparation protocols to rule out contamination.

The protocol used for the library was 5' RACE. The instrument was an Illumina HiSeq 2000. A universal primer binding site was introduced by template switching, and a unique molecular identifier was present in the final cDNA, enabling accurate counting of TCR cDNA molecules. Specific primers in the conserved constant-segment region were used to synthesize first-strand cDNA for the TCR alpha and beta chains. Each cDNA library was double barcoded, with a SMART-Mk sample barcode plus Illumina barcodes, to control for contamination. TruSeq adapter sequences, together with Illumina sample barcodes, were added in two successive PCR steps. TCR alpha and beta cDNA libraries were sequenced on the Illumina HiSeq platform with custom primers. On the authors' methods: MiGEC was used to process raw reads and extract unique molecular identifiers, and MiXCR was used to find CDR3 positions. For each individual, recombination models were inferred using an EM algorithm with the repgenHMM and IGoR tools. The analysis of shared clonotypes was done with the tcR package in R, with sharing normalized by the product of cloneset sizes. Out-of-frame nonproductive sequences were analyzed to study raw recombination free of thymic and clonal selection effects. The public reads were reprocessed in TCRdb via fastp at Q25 and MiXCR, keeping in-frame beta chains. Each CDR3 protein appears once, grouped with its most common genes and DNA. The V and J calls and clone size are TCRdb's, not the authors'. The sample table holds about 240,000 distinct CDR3 sequences, of which under 12% were seen once. The ten largest clonotypes hold 8% to 10% of the sample.

A note on this clonotype: The clone's antigen remains unknown. Possible read error: a much larger clone is one base away.

Every donor in the study was a healthy Caucasian. Using Miltenyi CD45RO+ enrichment and human naive T-cell isolation kits, memory (CD45RO+) and naive T cells were isolated from PBMC. On the study overall, not on this receptor specifically: Fewer insertions were carried by abundant cord blood beta clonotypes; a weaker similar trend was observed in young adult naive repertoires, while no such trend was observed in memory repertoires. Out-of-frame TCR alpha sharing in monozygotic twins was systematically underestimated by recombination models, whereas sharing between unrelated individuals was in agreement with the recombination models. Compared with coincidental sharing between unrelated individuals, an excess of low generation-probability sequences was observed among out-of-frame TCR alpha sequences shared between twins. Conclusions relied on cross-sectional statistical analysis, since the same donors could not be followed over many years. In beta out-of-frame sequences, excess twin sharing was weaker, because having fewer shared sequences lowered the signal-to-noise ratio. Invariant T cells such as MAIT and iNKT could partly confound zero-insertion analyses, although diverse VJ usage argued against such confounding for most clonotypes.

The sequence derives from a man in his forties or fifties in good health. The sequenced material came from memory T cells sorted from blood. Per the publication, the cell subset or site label means: CD45RO+ enriched T cells.

The sequenced DNA is TGTGCCAGCAGCGTATCTGCTGAGCCTCACCTTAATTCACCCCTCCCCTTT. Protein translation: CASSVSAEPHLNSPLPF. The chain is made from TRBV9 and TRBJ1-6, with an unclear D gene assignment. Spanning cysteine to phenylalanine, the CDR3 consists of 17 amino acids. The kept DNA is CDR3 alone, 51 bases in frame from the first base. CDR1 and CDR2, per the germline V gene, are SGDLS and YYNGEE. Where the CDR3 stops, the reference TRBV9 and TRBJ1-6 genes take over; the full variable domain is DSGVTQTPKHLITATGQRVTLRCSPRSGDLSVYWYQQSLDQGLQFLIQYYNGEERAKGNILERFSAQQFPDLHSELNLSSLELGDSALYFCASSVSAEPHLNSPLPFGNGTRLTVT.